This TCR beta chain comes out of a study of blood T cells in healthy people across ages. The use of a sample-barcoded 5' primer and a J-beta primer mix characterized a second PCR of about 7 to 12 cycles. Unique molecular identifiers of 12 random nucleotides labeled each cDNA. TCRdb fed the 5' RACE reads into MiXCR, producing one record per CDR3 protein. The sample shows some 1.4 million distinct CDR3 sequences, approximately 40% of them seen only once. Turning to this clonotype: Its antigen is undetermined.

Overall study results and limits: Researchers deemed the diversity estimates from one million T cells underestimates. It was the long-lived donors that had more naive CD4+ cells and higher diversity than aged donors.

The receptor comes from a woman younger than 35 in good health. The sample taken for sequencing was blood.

Here the CDR3 DNA reads TGTGCCAGCAGCAAAGTTTCTAGCGGGGGACCTAGCTCCTACAATGAGCAGTTCTTC. As protein: CASSKVSSGGPSSYNEQFF. The gene calls are TRBV21-1 and TRBJ2-1; no check of the table's D call, TRBD2, against the DNA was made. TRBV21-1 counts as a pseudogene. This CDR3 contains 19 residues.